The TCR beta chain under discussion was sequenced for a study of cytomegalovirus exposure and HLA in healthy donors. Study-wide points: Later, an analysis found that TCR clusters from the first cohort tended to co-occur in the roughly 130 validation repertoires.

Germline values: CDR1 SGHNT, CDR2 YYREEE (reference sequence). There are 18 residues in the CDR3. J was trimmed by 2 bases and V by 4 bases; bases with no gene match: 11. The method was immunoSEQ multiplex PCR; TCRdb's version includes in-frame clones alone and lacks a portion of them. The table has about 47,000 clones, roughly 90% seen once. In the case of this clone: Its antigen is still unknown.

The receptor comes from a man aged 18-30 years in good health and CMV-seronegative. Sequencing was done on a sample of PBMCs. V and J are TRBV5-4 and TRBJ2-7, with 14 bases that match TRBD2. CDR3 residues: CASSPKGTSGRVTYEQYF. CDR3 DNA: TGTGCCAGCAGCCCTAAGGGGACTAGCGGGAGAGTCACCTACGAGCAGTACTTC.